The clone carrying this T cell receptor (beta chain) is a singleton in its sample. As yet, its antigen is unknown. This record belongs to a study of cytomegalovirus exposure and HLA in healthy donors. About the research overall: The roughly 130 validation repertoires used the same platform as the roughly 700 first-cohort repertoires (as reported by a later analysis). Study results and limitations: Cytomegalovirus-associated status was assigned to about 170 TCR beta chains. Most TCR sequences were seen very rarely across donors, but some public TCRs occurred in many. Testing in vitro showed three CMV-associated chains specific for CMV antigens.

The table came from immunoSEQ multiplex PCR; TCRdb's copy has only in-frame clones and leaves some out. The table lists tens of thousands of clones, approximately 96% of them singletons. The CDR3 is made up of 14 amino acids. Germline values: CDR1 MNHEY, CDR2 SMNVEV (reference sequence). The V end lost 0 bases, the J end lost 8 bases, and 11 bases lay between the germline ends. Sequencing was done on a sample of PBMCs. This TCR came from a man aged 18 to 29 in good health and CMV-seronegative. V gene TRBV27 combines with J gene TRBJ2-1; no clear D gene. The chain's CDR3 is CASSLSFSGDEQFF. The DNA of the CDR3 is TGTGCCAGCAGTTTATCGTTTTCGGGTGATGAGCAGTTCTTC.